This TCR beta chain was observed in a study of early T cells in non-severe SARS-CoV-2 infection. Study background: With bulk RNA from unsorted whole blood as input, sequencing yielded unpaired chains. Study results and limitations: The VDJdb matching leaned toward anti-spike CD8 responses and overlooked private and CD4 specificities.

To note about this clonotype: The target antigen is unknown.

V gave up 7 bases and J gave up 0 bases, with 11 bases separating them. Germline loops: CDR1 SGHRS, CDR2 YFSETQ. This CDR3 contains 15 residues. Unique molecular identifiers were attached to individual cDNA molecules. One entry per CDR3 protein results from TCRdb running MiXCR on the 5' RACE reads. Found here are around 100,000 distinct CDR3 sequences, 10% to 15% of them singletons; the top ten hold roughly 6.2%. The clonotype originates from an adult who was a healthcare worker with PCR-confirmed SARS-CoV-2 infection or an uninfected control (not recorded which). Sequenced material: whole blood. The J gene is TRBJ2-6, the V gene TRBV5-1; D may be TRBD2 (6 bases). The DNA of the CDR3 is TGCGCCAGCTACGCCGGGGGCTCTGGGGCCAACGTCCTGACTTTC. This gives the protein CASYAGGSGANVLTF.